The 4 T cell receptor beta chains in this list originate from one sample, sequenced in a study of blood T cell repertoires in COVID-19. Here immunoSEQ multiplex PCR was the method, and the copy in TCRdb shows in-frame clones only, minus some. The sample holds roughly 280,000 clones, more than 85% seen once. Input material: peripheral blood. Receptor source: a woman aged 60-75 years with COVID-19, enrolled during active disease.

V usage is TRBV19 and J usage is TRBJ2-3; 7 bases match TRBD2. Germline CDR1 and CDR2: LNHDA and SQIVND (reference sequence). The CDR3 runs 16 residues. Trimming removed 1 base from V and 5 bases from J; junction bases left unmatched: 9. The CDR3 protein is CASSIGLSGDRDTQYF. CDR3 nucleotide sequence: TGTGCCAGTAGTATAGGGTTAAGCGGGGACCGAGATACGCAGTATTTT.

The rearrangement uses TRBV19 and TRBJ1-5; weak D call: TRBD1 (6 bases). Trimming stripped 3 bases from V and 4 bases from J, with 10 bases between. CDR3 size: 14 residues. Looked up from germline, CDR1 is LNHDA and CDR2 is SQIVND (reference sequence). The CDR3 sequence: CASSMSRGNQPQHF. In DNA form, the CDR3 reads TGTGCCAGTAGTATGAGCAGGGGTAATCAGCCCCAGCATTTT. Drawing the rest from reference TRBV19 and TRBJ1-5, the complete variable domain is DGGITQSPKYLFRKEGQNVTLSCEQNLNHDAMYWYRQDPGQGLRLIYYSQIVNDFQKGDIAEGYSVSREKKESFPLTVTSAQKNPTAFYLCASSMSRGNQPQHFGDGTRLSIL.

The rearrangement links TRBV10-3 to TRBJ1-2; D might be TRBD1 (6 bases). The CDR3 is 15 amino acids. CDR1 and CDR2 from the germline V gene are ENHRY and SYGVKD. V lost 4 bases to trimming and J lost 5 bases, with 17 bases between them. The CDR3 spells CAISALGGGVYGYTF. The CDR3 region has the DNA TGTGCCATCAGTGCTCTCGGGGGGGGCGTTTATGGCTACACCTTC.

This rearrangement joins TRBV12-3 or TRBV12-4 to TRBJ1-3; perhaps TRBD1 as D (5 bases). This CDR3 region has 13 residues. V was clipped by 8 bases and J by 0 bases, with 8 bases between them. The CDR3 region is CASDSLSGNTIYF. The CDR3 DNA is TGTGCCAGCGACAGCCTCTCTGGAAACACCATATATTTT.